This TCR beta chain was recovered during a study of blood T cell repertoires in COVID-19 (dated by TCRdb to 2018 to 2021). As for the study more broadly: Collaborator samples came from the United States, Italy and Spain and covered acute and convalescent phases of COVID-19. HLA class I and class II types, where available, came from metadata supplied by the sample provider rather than from assay-based typing. The sample metadata nearly always contained a de-identified subject ID, COVID-19 status, age in years and sex. Samples came from the ongoing ImmuneRACE study (first 160 participants) plus 1,254 subjects from 6 global collaborators. The dataset comprised deeply sampled blood TCRbeta repertoires from subjects exposed to, actively infected with, or recovered from COVID-19. The prospective study material was composed of cDNA or gDNA derived from T cells, B-cell-depleted T cells, or PBMCs. The repertoires were made available in a free public database intended to serve as a resource for research on the immune response to SARS-CoV-2.

The immunoSEQ Assay, a bias-controlled multiplex PCR, was used to amplify TCRbeta CDR3 regions from genomic DNA. In the source study's methods: The number of nucleated cells in each sample was estimated from the amplification of reference gene primers within the assay. To quantify the absolute abundance of each unique TCRbeta CDR3 rearrangement, sequence reads were collapsed and filtered. Productive Simpson clonality was computed per sample as the square root of Simpson's diversity index over productive rearrangements. TCRdb provides this immuneACCESS table in a form limited to in-frame rearrangements. Some clones are lacking; in checked studies, under half of them reflect an unresolved V gene, and why the rest are absent is not known. D and trimming come from the DNA, and the V and J calls and clone size come from that table. Counted in this sample were fewer than 600,000 clones; about 88% of them appeared once. Roughly 0.9% of the sample comes from the top ten.

From a lookup of the germline V gene, CDR1 and CDR2 are SGHAT and FQNNGV. From cysteine to phenylalanine, the CDR3 is 15 amino acids long. Only the CDR3 DNA stays, 45 bases, in frame from base 1. V loses 3 bases of germline sequence and J loses 3 bases, and the interval between the two ends is 15 bases. In Seattle, one collaborating source enrolled patients while the infection was active and tracked those patients longitudinally over the course of disease. Whole blood was collected in K2EDTA tubes by collaborating institutions according to the institutions' own protocols. For TCRbeta analysis, collaborator samples were shipped as frozen whole blood, as isolated PBMCs, or as DNA extracted from either sample type. Overall study outcomes, separate from this receptor: How much clinical and demographic metadata was included differed by source and by participant, and the metadata was provided uncurated.

This clone was picked up one time. The antigen it binds to is not known. The sample holds no much larger clone one base away, and base qualities are not on file. The TCR originated in a man younger than 30 with COVID-19, enrolled during active disease. The material sequenced was peripheral blood. The V gene is TRBV11-2 and the J gene is TRBJ2-7; no D gene can be assigned with confidence. The nucleotide sequence is TGTGCCAGCAGCTTCCGAGCCTCTCTGTTCTACGAGCAGTACTTC. This translates into CASSFRASLFYEQYF.